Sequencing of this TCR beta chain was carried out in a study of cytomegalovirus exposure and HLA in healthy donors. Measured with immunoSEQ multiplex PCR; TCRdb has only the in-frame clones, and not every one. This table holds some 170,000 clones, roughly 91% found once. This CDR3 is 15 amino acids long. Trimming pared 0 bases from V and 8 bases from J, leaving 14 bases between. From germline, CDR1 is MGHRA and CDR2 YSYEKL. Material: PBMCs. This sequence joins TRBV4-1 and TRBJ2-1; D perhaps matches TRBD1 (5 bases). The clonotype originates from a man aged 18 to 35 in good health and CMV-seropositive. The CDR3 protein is CASSQDGIQGDEQFF. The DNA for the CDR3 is TGCGCCAGCAGCCAAGATGGAATCCAGGGTGATGAGCAGTTCTTC.